This T cell receptor beta chain was sequenced in a study of naive and memory T cell subsets. Study-level findings and limits: Over 95% of naive TCR sequences appeared only once after error correction, unlike memory subsets. Possibly reflecting memory cells re-expressing CD45RA, a few larger clonotypes occurred in naive repertoires, especially CD8. In CD4 and CD8 cells, diversity dropped from naive through EMRA.

The beta constant-region primer was an equimolar mix of two oligonucleotides covering TRBC1 and TRBC2. Four rounds of PCR amplified the ligated cDNA using nested alpha and beta constant-region primers plus SP2. Ligation attached a single-stranded oligonucleotide with a 12-nucleotide UMI and the SP2 primer to the cDNA 3' end. From the UMI-ligation and nested PCR reads, TCRdb called clonotypes with MiXCR, one entry per CDR3 protein. This sample has around 160,000 distinct CDR3 sequences, with roughly 20% found just once. In its sample, this clonotype was seen a few times. The antigen is unknown. Cells stained for CD3, CD4, CD8, CD45RA and CD27 were sorted into four subsets. Material for sequencing was naive CD4+ T cells from blood. This TCR was sampled from a human donor in good health.

This chain's CDR3 is CASRLRGQVIGELFF. For the CDR3, the DNA is TGTGCCAGTCGACTCAGGGGGCAGGTTATCGGGGAGCTGTTTTTT. The chain combines TRBV19 with TRBJ2-2; TRBD1 aligns across 8 bases. Germline V CDR1 and CDR2: LNHDA, SQIVND (reference sequence). The CDR3 spans 15 residues. V gave up 8 bases and J gave up 7 bases; unmatched junction bases: 12.